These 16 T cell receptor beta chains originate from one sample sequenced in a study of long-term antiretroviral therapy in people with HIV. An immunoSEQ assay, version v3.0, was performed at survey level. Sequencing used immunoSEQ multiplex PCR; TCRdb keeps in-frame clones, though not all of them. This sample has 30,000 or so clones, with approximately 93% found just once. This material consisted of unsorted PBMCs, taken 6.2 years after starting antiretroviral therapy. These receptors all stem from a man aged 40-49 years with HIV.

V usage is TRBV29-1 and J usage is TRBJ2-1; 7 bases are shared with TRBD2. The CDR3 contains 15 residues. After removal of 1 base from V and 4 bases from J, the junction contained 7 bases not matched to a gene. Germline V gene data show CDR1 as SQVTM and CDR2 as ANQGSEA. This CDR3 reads CSVEGPREEYNEQFF. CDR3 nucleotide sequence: TGCAGCGTTGAAGGCCCCCGGGAGGAATACAATGAGCAGTTCTTC.

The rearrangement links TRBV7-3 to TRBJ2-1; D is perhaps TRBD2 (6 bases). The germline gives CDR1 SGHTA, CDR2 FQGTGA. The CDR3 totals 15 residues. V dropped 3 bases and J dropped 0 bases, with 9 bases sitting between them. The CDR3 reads CASSFSGDSYNEQFF. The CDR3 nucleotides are TGTGCCAGCAGCTTTTCGGGGGACTCCTACAATGAGCAGTTCTTC.

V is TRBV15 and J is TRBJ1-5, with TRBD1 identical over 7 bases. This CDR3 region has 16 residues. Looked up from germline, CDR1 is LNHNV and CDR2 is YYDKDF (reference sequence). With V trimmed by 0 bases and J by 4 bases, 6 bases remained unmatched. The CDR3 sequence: CATSRDGTVGNQPQHF. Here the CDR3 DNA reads TGTGCCACCAGCAGAGATGGGACAGTTGGAAATCAGCCCCAGCATTTT.

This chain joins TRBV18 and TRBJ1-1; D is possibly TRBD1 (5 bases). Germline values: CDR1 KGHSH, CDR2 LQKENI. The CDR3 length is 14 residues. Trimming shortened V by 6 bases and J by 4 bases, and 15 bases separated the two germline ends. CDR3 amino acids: CASSLNGGGTEAFF. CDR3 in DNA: TGTGCCAGCTCCCTAAATGGGGGAGGCACTGAAGCTTTCTTT.

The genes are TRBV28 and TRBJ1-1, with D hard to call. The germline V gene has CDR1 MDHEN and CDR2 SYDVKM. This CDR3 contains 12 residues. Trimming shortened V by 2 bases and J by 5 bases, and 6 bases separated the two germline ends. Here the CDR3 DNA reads TGTGCCAGCAGTTTAACTAGGACTGAAGCTTTCTTT. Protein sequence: CASSLTRTEAFF.

CDR3: CASSTLRASGSNEQFF. For the CDR3, the DNA is TGTGCCAGCAGCACGTTGAGGGCTAGCGGGAGCAATGAGCAGTTCTTC. The rearrangement joins TRBV14 to TRBJ2-1; 10 nucleotides align to TRBD2. V lost 5 bases, J lost 6 bases, and 10 bases stayed unmatched. This CDR3 is 16 amino acids long. Germline lookup yields CDR1 SGHDN and CDR2 FVKESK.

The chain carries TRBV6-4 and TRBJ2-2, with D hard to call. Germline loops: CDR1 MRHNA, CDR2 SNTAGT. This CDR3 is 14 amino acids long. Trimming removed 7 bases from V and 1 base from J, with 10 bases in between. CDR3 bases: TGTGCCAGCATGGTAGAGAAGAACACCGGGGAGCTGTTTTTT. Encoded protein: CASMVEKNTGELFF.

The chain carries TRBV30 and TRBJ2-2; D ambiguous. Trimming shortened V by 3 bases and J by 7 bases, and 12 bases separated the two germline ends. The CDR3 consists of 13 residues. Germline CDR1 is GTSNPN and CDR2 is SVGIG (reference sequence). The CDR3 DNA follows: TGTGCCTGGAGACGAAGATCGATCGGGGAGCTGTTTTTT. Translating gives CAWRRRSIGELFF.

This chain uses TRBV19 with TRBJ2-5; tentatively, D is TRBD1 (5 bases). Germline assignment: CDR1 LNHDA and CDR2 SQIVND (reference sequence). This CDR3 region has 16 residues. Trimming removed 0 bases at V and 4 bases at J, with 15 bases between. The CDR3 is CASSIDPSFRAETQYF. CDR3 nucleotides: TGTGCCAGTAGTATAGACCCATCGTTCAGGGCAGAGACCCAGTACTTC. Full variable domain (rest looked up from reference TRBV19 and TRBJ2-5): DGGITQSPKYLFRKEGQNVTLSCEQNLNHDAMYWYRQDPGQGLRLIYYSQIVNDFQKGDIAEGYSVSREKKESFPLTVTSAQKNPTAFYLCASSIDPSFRAETQYFGPGTRLLVL.

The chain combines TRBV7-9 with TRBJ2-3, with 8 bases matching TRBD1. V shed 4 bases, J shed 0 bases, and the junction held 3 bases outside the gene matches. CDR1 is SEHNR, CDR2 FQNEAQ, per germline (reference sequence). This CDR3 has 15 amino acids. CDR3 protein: CASSWGTGSTDTQYF. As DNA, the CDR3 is TGTGCCAGCAGCTGGGGGACAGGCAGCACAGATACGCAGTATTTT.

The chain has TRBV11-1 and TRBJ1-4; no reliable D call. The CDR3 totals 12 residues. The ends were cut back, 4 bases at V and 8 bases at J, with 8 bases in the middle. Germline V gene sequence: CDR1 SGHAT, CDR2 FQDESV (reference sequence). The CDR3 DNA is TGTGCCAGCAGCTCCTCAGAGGAAAAACTGTTTTTT. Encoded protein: CASSSSEEKLFF.

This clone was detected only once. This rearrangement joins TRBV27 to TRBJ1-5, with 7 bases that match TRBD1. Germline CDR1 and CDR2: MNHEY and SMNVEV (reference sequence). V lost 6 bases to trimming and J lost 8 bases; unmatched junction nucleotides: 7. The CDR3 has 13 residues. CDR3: CASRKDRIEPQHF. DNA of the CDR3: TGTGCCAGCAGGAAGGACAGGATTGAGCCCCAGCATTTT.

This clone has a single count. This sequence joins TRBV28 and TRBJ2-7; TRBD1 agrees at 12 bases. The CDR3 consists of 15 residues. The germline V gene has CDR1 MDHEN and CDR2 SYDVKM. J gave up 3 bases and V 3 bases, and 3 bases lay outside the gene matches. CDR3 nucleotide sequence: TGTGCCAGCAGTTTGGGACAGGGGGCCGTCTACGAGCAGTACTTC. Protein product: CASSLGQGAVYEQYF.

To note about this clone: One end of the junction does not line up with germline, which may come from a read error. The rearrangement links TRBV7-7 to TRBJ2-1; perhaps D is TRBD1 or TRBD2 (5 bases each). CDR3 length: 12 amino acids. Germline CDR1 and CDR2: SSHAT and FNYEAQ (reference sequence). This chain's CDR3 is CASSRGVDEQFF. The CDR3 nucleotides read TGTGCTAGCAGTCGGGGCGTCGATGAGCAGTTCTTC.

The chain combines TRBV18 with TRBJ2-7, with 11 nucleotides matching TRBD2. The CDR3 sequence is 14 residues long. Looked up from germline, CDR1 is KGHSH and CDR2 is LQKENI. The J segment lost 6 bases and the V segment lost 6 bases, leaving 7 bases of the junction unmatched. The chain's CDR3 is CASSQTSGAVEQYF. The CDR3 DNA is TGTGCCAGCTCCCAGACTAGCGGGGCAGTCGAGCAGTACTTC.

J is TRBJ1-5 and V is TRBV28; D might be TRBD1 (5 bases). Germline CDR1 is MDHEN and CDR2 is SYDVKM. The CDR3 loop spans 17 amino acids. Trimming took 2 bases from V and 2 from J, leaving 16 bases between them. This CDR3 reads CASSLKFREYGNQPQHF. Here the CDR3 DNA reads TGTGCCAGCAGTTTAAAGTTCAGGGAGTATGGCAATCAGCCCCAGCATTTT.